The 32 T cell receptor beta chains below were found in one sample sequenced in a study of tumor-infiltrating lymphocytes in primary liver carcinoma. The source of the blood RNA was unsorted whole blood, and germline DNA was extracted as well. Total RNA amounting to roughly 480 ng was the source from which TCR beta cDNA was made with a constant-region primer. Construction of TCR beta libraries relied on three successive nested multiplex PCR rounds employing slightly modified ARM-PCR. Investigators reported that the first two PCR rounds, at roughly 11 cycles each, used TRBV1-TRBV30 forward primers with a C-beta reverse primer. A single record per CDR3 protein comes from TCRdb applying MiXCR to the multiplex PCR reads. The sample yields just over 300,000 distinct CDR3 sequences, 50% to 75% seen once. The sequenced material came from peripheral blood. The receptors were sampled from a woman aged 30 to 39 with primary liver carcinoma and hepatitis B virus infection.

Remarks on this clonotype: No conserved phenylalanine or tryptophan is present at the end of the CDR3, so a read error is the likely explanation. The V and J genes are TRBV12-3 or TRBV12-4 and TRBJ2-5; tentatively, D is TRBD2 (5 bases). This CDR3 comprises 13 residues. CDR3 amino acids: CASGFGIWETQYL. The CDR3 DNA reads TGTGCCAGCGGTTTTGGTATATGGGAGACACAGTACTTA.

About this clonotype: Germline is not matched at one junction end, which may reflect a read error. The chain employs TRBV11-2 and TRBJ2-7; TRBD2 might be the D (6 bases). CDR1 is SGHAT, CDR2 FQNNGV, per germline. The CDR3 is made up of 17 amino acids. The CDR3 spells CACSLDQTSGSNYEQYF. Here the CDR3 DNA reads TGTGCCTGCAGCTTAGATCAAACGAGCGGGTCAAACTACGAGCAGTATTTC.

The V and J genes are TRBV29-1 and TRBJ2-7, with 8 bases that match TRBD2. V lost 8 bases and J lost 3; bases outside the gene matches: 12. This CDR3 has 14 residues. From germline, CDR1 is SQVTM and CDR2 ANQGSEA. CDR3 sequence: CSTSGGGRSYEQYF. The CDR3 bases are TGCAGCACCTCGGGCGGGGGGCGCAGCTACGAGCAGTACTTC.

Only a few counts were recorded for this clonotype. A much larger clone differs by one base, so this may be a read error. This sequence joins TRBV11-2 and TRBJ1-1; no clear D gene. CDR1 SGHAT and CDR2 FQNNGV come from the germline V gene. This CDR3 is 13 amino acids long. V was trimmed by 3 bases and J by 0 bases, leaving 5 bases between them. The chain's CDR3 is CASSLFMNTEAFF. The CDR3 DNA is TGTGCCAGCAGCTTGTTCATGAACACTGAAGCTTTCTTT.

On this clonotype: The junction does not match germline at one end; this may be a read error. As DNA, the CDR3 is TGTGCCAGCAGTTTAGGGGCTGTCCAGGGGAGCTCCTACAATGAGCGGTTCTTC. Its protein is CASSLGAVQGSSYNERFF. The chain is built from TRBV12-3 or TRBV12-4 and TRBJ2-1, with D possibly matching TRBD1 (6 bases). This CDR3 is 18 amino acids long.

This clonotype has ten or more counts. The rearrangement joins TRBV7-8 to TRBJ2-7, with 7 bases identical to TRBD1. The CDR3 has 14 amino acids. Per germline, CDR1 SGHVS and CDR2 FQNEAQ. Germline trimming cut 5 bases from V and 6 bases from J; bases unmatched to any gene: 10. The CDR3 region is CASSEYRGGSEQYF. DNA for the CDR3: TGTGCCAGCAGCGAATACAGGGGTGGCAGCGAGCAGTACTTC. The entire variable domain, with the rest obtained from reference TRBV7-8 and TRBJ2-7, is as follows: GAGVSQSPRYKVAKRGQDVALRCDPISGHVSLFWYQQALGQGPEFLTYFQNEAQLDKSGLPSDRFFAERPEGSVSTLKIQRTQQEDSAVYLCASSEYRGGSEQYFGPGTRLTVT.

A note on this clonotype: At one of its ends the junction is not consistent with the germline gene, which may arise from a read error. The chain carries TRBV6-1 and TRBJ2-2, with 9 bases lining up with TRBD1. Germline values: CDR1 MNHNS, CDR2 SASEGT. This CDR3 comprises 14 residues. Here the CDR3 reads CASNRDRATGELLF. The CDR3 coding sequence is TGTGCCAGCAATCGGGACAGGGCCACCGGGGAGCTGTTGTTT.

As DNA, the CDR3 is TGTGCCAGCAGTTTCGACAAGGACTATGGCTACACCTTC. As protein: CASSFDKDYGYTF. V and J are TRBV12-3 or TRBV12-4 and TRBJ1-2, with D uncertain. V was cut by 3 bases and J by 3 bases, with 8 bases left in between. This CDR3 contains 13 residues.

This clonotype appeared a single time. Being one base from a much bigger clone, this may be a read error. The rearrangement joins TRBV4-1 to TRBJ2-5; D unresolved. Germline CDR1 reads MGHRA; CDR2 reads YSYEKL. The CDR3 loop spans 15 amino acids. The CDR3 DNA reads TGCGCCAGCAACCAAGATGAGGTATTCGGGGAGACCCAGTACTTC. This gives the protein CASNQDEVFGETQYF.

In the case of this clonotype: At one of its ends the junction is not consistent with the germline gene, which may arise from a read error. This sequence joins TRBV4-2 and TRBJ2-3, with 12 bases lining up with TRBD2. This CDR3 has 19 residues. CDR1 and CDR2 from the germline V gene are LGHNA and YNFKEQ. The CDR3 bases are TGTGCCAGCAACCAAGATCGGACTAGCGGGGCGGGTAGCACAGATACGCAGTATTTT. Encoded protein: CASNQDRTSGAGSTDTQYF.

This clonotype occurred once. The rearrangement uses TRBV11-2 and TRBJ1-4; 7 positions match TRBD1. The length of the CDR3 is 13 residues. CDR1 is SGHAT and CDR2 is FQNNGV in the germline V gene. V shed 3 bases, J shed 8 bases, and the junction held 3 bases outside the gene matches. The CDR3 DNA is TGTGCCAGCAGCTTCCAGGGGGGCGAAAAACTGTTTTTT. Its protein is CASSFQGGEKLFF.

With respect to this clonotype: One base away lies a much larger clone, so this may be a sequencing read error. The chain recombines TRBV6-5 with TRBJ2-1; a weak D match, TRBD1 (6 bases). Looked up from germline, CDR1 is MNHEY and CDR2 is SVGAGI. V lost 7 bases to trimming and J lost 0 bases, with 13 bases between them. This CDR3 has 15 residues. The CDR3 region is CASNPGVSSYNEQFF. The CDR3 nucleotides read TGTGCCAGCAACCCAGGGGTGAGCTCCTACAATGAGCAGTTCTTC.

This clonotype was counted a single time. This chain uses TRBV7-3 with TRBJ2-1; D may match TRBD1 or TRBD2 (5 bases each). The CDR3 length is 12 residues. The ends were cut back, 6 bases at V and 10 bases at J, with 13 bases in the middle. In germline, CDR1 is SGHTA, CDR2 FQGTGA. In DNA, the CDR3 is TGTGCCAGCAGTCCGGGGAACAGGGAGCAGTTCTTC. Translating gives CASSPGNREQFF.

Points on this clonotype: Being one base from a much bigger clone, this may be a read error. V usage is TRBV29-1 and J usage is TRBJ2-5; tentatively, D is TRBD2 (6 bases). The CDR3 contains 12 residues. Trimming stripped 4 bases from V and 4 bases from J, with 10 bases between. Germline CDR1 reads SQVTM; CDR2 reads ANQGSEA. As DNA, the CDR3 is TGCAGCGTTGCTAGGGGACTAGAGACCCAGTACTTC. This codes for CSVARGLETQYF.

This clonotype was counted once. A much more abundant neighbour one base away suggests this may be a read error. This chain joins TRBV6-2 or TRBV6-3 and TRBJ2-7; maybe TRBD2 (7 bases). The CDR3 has 14 residues. Germline V CDR1 and CDR2: MNHEY, SVGEGT. The CDR3 region is CVSRGGRDRNEQYF. The CDR3 DNA sequence: TGTGTCAGCAGGGGCGGGAGAGATCGCAACGAGCAGTACTTC.

This clonotype was observed a few times. This rearrangement joins TRBV12-3 or TRBV12-4 to TRBJ2-1; tentatively, D is TRBD2 (6 bases). The CDR3 runs 16 residues. V lost 3 bases to trimming and J lost 4 bases, with 16 bases between them. The CDR3 is CASSFTGRGFYNEQFF. Written as DNA, the CDR3 is TGTGCCAGCAGTTTTACGGGGCGGGGATTTTACAATGAGCAGTTCTTC.

On this clonotype itself: Possible read error: a much larger clone is one base away. The V call is TRBV6-6, the J call TRBJ2-2; 7 bases are shared with TRBD2. The CDR3 length is 14 residues. V lost 10 bases, J lost 0 bases, and 5 bases stayed unmatched. From germline, CDR1 is MNHNY and CDR2 SVGAGI (reference sequence). DNA for the CDR3: TGTGCCAACAGGACTAGGTCGAACACCGGGGAGCTGTTTTTT. It translates to CANRTRSNTGELFF.

This chain joins TRBV7-8 and TRBJ2-1, with 7 bases fitting TRBD2. Germline V gene data show CDR1 as SGHVS and CDR2 as FQNEAQ. CDR3 size: 16 residues. Germline trimming cut 2 bases from V and 8 bases from J; bases unmatched to any gene: 12. CDR3 protein: CASSLPPGGGPDEQFF. CDR3 bases: TGTGCCAGCAGCTTACCCCCTGGGGGAGGGCCAGATGAGCAGTTCTTC.

Notes on this clonotype: One end of the junction fails to match germline, which may point to a read error. V is TRBV28 and J is TRBJ2-1; TRBD2 matches 12 bases. The germline gives CDR1 MDHEN, CDR2 SYDVKM. The CDR3 runs to 18 residues. As DNA, the CDR3 is TGTGTCAGCAGTTTTACCCCCGGGACTAGCGGGTACCACAATGAGCAGTTCTTC. Translation: CVSSFTPGTSGYHNEQFF.

For this clonotype: At one end, the junction sequence differs from germline, possibly due to a read error. The chain links TRBV4-1 to TRBJ1-5, with 8 bases fitting TRBD1. Looked up from germline, CDR1 is MGHRA and CDR2 is YSYEKL. The CDR3 loop spans 17 amino acids. CDR3 sequence reads: CASSQRDRSVSNKPQHF. The DNA of the CDR3 is TGCGCCAGCAGCCAGCGGGACAGGTCGGTGTCCAATAAGCCCCAGCATTTT.

In the case of this clonotype: Just one base apart from a much larger clone, this may be a read error. The chain is built from TRBV10-3 and TRBJ2-3; D not resolved. CDR3 size: 13 residues. Germline assignment: CDR1 ENHRY and CDR2 SYGVKD. In DNA, the CDR3 is TGTGCCACCGCCACTCTGTACACAGATATGCAGTATTTT. Translating gives CATATLYTDMQYF.

This clonotype has only one observation. The chain has TRBV7-9 and TRBJ2-1; tentative D call: TRBD1 (5 bases). The CDR3 covers 13 residues. Germline V gene lookup returns CDR1 SEHNR and CDR2 FQNEAQ (reference sequence). Trimming shortened V by 4 bases and J by 5 bases, and 9 bases separated the two germline ends. The CDR3 nucleotides read TGTGCCAGCAGCTCAGACAGCAACAATGAGCAGTTCTTC. This encodes CASSSDSNNEQFF.

With regard to this clonotype: The junction departs from the called germline gene at one end, perhaps through a read error. The chain links TRBV11-2 to TRBJ2-7; tentatively, D is TRBD2 (5 bases). The germline V gene has CDR1 SGHAT and CDR2 FQNNGV. This CDR3 is 13 amino acids long. The CDR3 loop reads CPSSLGLPYEQYF. CDR3 coding DNA: TGTCCCAGCAGCTTAGGACTGCCCTACGAGCAGTACTTC. Combining the CDR3 with reference TRBV11-2 and TRBJ2-7 gives the whole variable domain EAGVAQSPRYKIIEKRQSVAFWCNPISGHATLYWYQQILGQGPKLLIQFQNNGVVDDSQLPKDRFSAERLKGVDSTLKIQPAKLEDSAVYLCPSSLGLPYEQYFGPGTRLTVT.

This clonotype was picked up a small number of times. Here the CDR3 omits its conserved ending phenylalanine or tryptophan, so a read error is the likely source. The chain carries TRBV11-2 and TRBJ1-1, with D hard to call. The CDR3 extends over 13 amino acids. Germline-derived CDR1 and CDR2 are SGHAT and FQNNGV. CDR3 sequence reads: CASSLARNTEAFL. The DNA of the CDR3 is TGTGCCAGCAGTTTAGCTCGGAACACTGAAGCTTTCCTT.

With respect to this clonotype: A much larger clone is a single base away; this may be a read error. The V call is TRBV4-2, the J call TRBJ2-1; TRBD2 agrees at 14 bases. CDR1 is LGHNA, CDR2 YNFKEQ, per germline. The length of the CDR3 is 17 residues. The CDR3 bases are TGTGTCAGCAGCCGAGGGACTAGCGGGAGCGCCTACAATGAGCAGTTCTTC. Its translation is CVSSRGTSGSAYNEQFF.

The chain has TRBV7-8 and TRBJ2-1; TRBD2 aligns across 8 bases. Germline CDR1 and CDR2: SGHVS and FQNEAQ. V shed 2 bases and J 2 bases; nucleotides not matched to a gene: 5. The CDR3 consists of 16 residues. The CDR3 DNA sequence: TGTGCCAGCAGCTTACCAACTAGCGGCACCTACAATGAGCAGTTCTTC. Translated: CASSLPTSGTYNEQFF.

This clonotype was detected only once. This chain uses TRBV6-1 with TRBJ1-5, with TRBD1 as a possible D gene (6 bases). Germline V gene data show CDR1 as MNHNS and CDR2 as SASEGT. This CDR3 contains 18 residues. Trimming pared 3 bases from V and 0 bases from J, leaving 18 bases between. The CDR3 DNA sequence: TGTGCCAGCAGTGAGTGGGGACGGGGGGCTCATAGCAATCAGCCCCAGCATTTT. This translates into CASSEWGRGAHSNQPQHF.

In regard to this clonotype: Lacking the conserved final phenylalanine or tryptophan, this CDR3 likely reflects a read error. The genes are TRBV6-6 and TRBJ1-5; 10 bases are a match to TRBD1. This CDR3 has 14 amino acids. Germline V CDR1 and CDR2: MNHNY, SVGAGI (reference sequence). The V gene end was trimmed by 6 bases and the J gene end by 6 bases; junction bases not matched to a gene: 5. CDR3 DNA sequence: TGTGCCAGCAGAGCGACAGGGGGCGGTCAGCCCCAGCATTTA. Amino acids: CASRATGGGQPQHL.

This clonotype was found many times. The rearrangement joins TRBV4-1 to TRBJ2-5; 8 positions match TRBD1. The CDR3 extends over 15 amino acids. Germline CDR1 and CDR2: MGHRA and YSYEKL. V was pared by 3 bases and J by 4 bases, with 7 bases of the junction left unmatched. CDR3: CASSHRSGTGETQYF. DNA of the CDR3: TGCGCCAGCAGCCATCGGTCCGGGACAGGAGAGACCCAGTACTTC.

In this sample, this clonotype turned up a few times. This chain connects TRBV5-4 to TRBJ2-5, with 7 bases aligning to TRBD1. The CDR3 extends over 18 amino acids. The ends lost 5 bases at V and 2 bases at J; junction bases unmatched: 18. Germline CDR1 SGHNT, CDR2 YYREEE (reference sequence). The CDR3 DNA sequence: TGTGCCAGCAGATCCGGACAGGACCACCGATACATACAAGAGACCCAGTACTTC. This translates into CASRSGQDHRYIQETQYF.

This clonotype appeared many times. The chain employs TRBV12-3 or TRBV12-4 and TRBJ2-1, with D possibly matching TRBD2 (5 bases). The CDR3 runs to 12 residues. The germline V and J ends were trimmed by 2 bases and 11 bases, with 10 bases remaining between them. This CDR3 is CASSLSRDQQFF. As DNA, the CDR3 is TGTGCCAGCAGTTTAAGTCGGGATCAGCAGTTCTTC.

To note about this clonotype: In this CDR3 the conserved last residue, phenylalanine or tryptophan, is missing, so a read error is likely. The chain combines TRBV11-2 with TRBJ2-2; TRBD1 might be the D (6 bases). This CDR3 comprises 13 residues. The germline V gene encodes CDR1 SGHAT and CDR2 FQNNGV. The CDR3 here is CASRDRNTGELFS. In DNA, the CDR3 is TGTGCCAGCAGGGACAGAAACACAGGGGAGCTGTTTTCT.